This is a list of T cell receptor beta chains from one sample in a study of blood T cell repertoires in COVID-19. The protocol was immunoSEQ multiplex PCR, while the TCRdb copy is restricted to in-frame clones and leaves out a portion. Here the sample spans hundreds of thousands of clones, less than 90% being singletons. Specimen: peripheral blood. These TCRs come from a man between 35 and 55 years old with acute or convalescent COVID-19. Each CDR3 is given with its conserved first and last residue.

CDR3	length	J	V
CASSDEGQGFRNEKLFF	17	TRBJ1-4	TRBV25-1
CASSIVGGYTGELFF	15	TRBJ2-2	TRBV19
CASSSRDSKNIQYF	14	TRBJ2-4	TRBV19
CASQSDPYEQYF	12	TRBJ2-7	TRBV7-9
CASSPGQESSYEQYF	15	TRBJ2-7	TRBV5-8
CASSYMSEYGYTF	13	TRBJ1-2	TRBV9
CATTGGEGSQPQHF	14	TRBJ1-5	TRBV6-5
CASSYKGPYTDTQYF	15	TRBJ2-3	TRBV6-5
CASSWGLGQGGTGELFF	17	TRBJ2-2	TRBV27
CSVTLAGLDEQFF	13	TRBJ2-1	TRBV29-1
CASSLMGGTEAFF	13	TRBJ1-1	TRBV13
CASSTMDRGQNIQYF	15	TRBJ2-4	TRBV6-2/TRBV6-3
CASSQDSPRDRFYEQYF	17	TRBJ2-7	TRBV4-1
CASSLRTGGGQPQHF	15	TRBJ1-5	TRBV11-2
CASSQYGRSNYEQYF	15	TRBJ2-7	TRBV23-1
CASSLALFGTGQGANVLTF	19	TRBJ2-6	TRBV5-1
CASSFSDRQPQHF	13	TRBJ1-5	TRBV9
CASSQGQGGEKLFF	14	TRBJ1-4	TRBV4-2
CASSPGPGPYGYTF	14	TRBJ1-2	TRBV4-1
CASSLRQVNEKLFF	14	TRBJ1-4	TRBV5-1
CASSLARAHHEAFF	14	TRBJ1-1	TRBV7-9
CASNRGGPDEQFF	13	TRBJ2-1	TRBV19
CASSTGDLQETQYF	14	TRBJ2-5	TRBV7-2
CASSQTPNYGYTF	13	TRBJ1-2	TRBV2
CASSSTRLGDQPQHF	15	TRBJ1-5	TRBV6-5
CASSLGGTGTYEQYF	15	TRBJ2-7	TRBV5-1
CASSPATAVGELFF	14	TRBJ2-2	TRBV4-3
CASSSQDGPTGGYTF	15	TRBJ1-2	TRBV14
CASSPHREDTEAFF	14	TRBJ1-1	TRBV11-3
CASSQDVLGLAGADTQYF	18	TRBJ2-3	TRBV4-1
CASSFTRDYNSPLHF	15	TRBJ1-6	TRBV5-1
CASSTGLAGGEAGEQFF	17	TRBJ2-1	TRBV7-3
CASSLVLAGGPQDF	14	TRBJ2-7	TRBV5-4
CSVLPGHESSGNTIYF	16	TRBJ1-3	TRBV29-1
CASSVGTVPGTDTQYF	16	TRBJ2-3	TRBV6-4
CASSMEQGPNEQFF	14	TRBJ2-1	TRBV19
CAISKLGTVKSSYEQYF	17	TRBJ2-7	TRBV10-3
CASSEGPRSGYTF	13	TRBJ1-2	TRBV6-1
CASSRDRGYEQYF	13	TRBJ2-7	TRBV2
CASSVVGGAGEDYGYTF	17	TRBJ1-2	TRBV9